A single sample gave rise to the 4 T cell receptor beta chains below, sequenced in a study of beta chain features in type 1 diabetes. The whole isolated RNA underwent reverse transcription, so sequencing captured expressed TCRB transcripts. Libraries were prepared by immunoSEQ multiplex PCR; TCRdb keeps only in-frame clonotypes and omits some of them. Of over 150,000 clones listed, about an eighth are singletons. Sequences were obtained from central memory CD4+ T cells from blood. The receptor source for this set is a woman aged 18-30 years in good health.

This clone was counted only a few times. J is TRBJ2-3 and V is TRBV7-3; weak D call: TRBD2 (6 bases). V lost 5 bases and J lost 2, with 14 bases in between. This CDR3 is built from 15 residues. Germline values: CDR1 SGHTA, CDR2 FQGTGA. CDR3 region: CASSPTGTYTDTQYF. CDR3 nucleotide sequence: TGTGCCAGCAGCCCCACCGGGACTTACACAGATACGCAGTATTTT.

In DNA form, the CDR3 reads TGTGCCAGCAGTTTACAGGGCTACTATGGCTACACCTTC. This codes for CASSLQGYYGYTF. This chain uses TRBV28 with TRBJ1-2; D is possibly TRBD1 (5 bases). Germline lookup yields CDR1 MDHEN and CDR2 SYDVKM. Trimming left V 2 bases short and J 3 bases short, with 7 bases between. The CDR3 runs to 13 residues.

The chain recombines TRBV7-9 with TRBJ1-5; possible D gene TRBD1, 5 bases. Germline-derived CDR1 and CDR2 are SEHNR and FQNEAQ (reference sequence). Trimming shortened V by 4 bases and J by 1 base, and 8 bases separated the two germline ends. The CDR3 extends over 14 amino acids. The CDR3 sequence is CASSSGGSNQPQHF. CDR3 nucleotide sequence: TGTGCCAGCAGCTCCGGGGGAAGCAATCAGCCCCAGCATTTT.

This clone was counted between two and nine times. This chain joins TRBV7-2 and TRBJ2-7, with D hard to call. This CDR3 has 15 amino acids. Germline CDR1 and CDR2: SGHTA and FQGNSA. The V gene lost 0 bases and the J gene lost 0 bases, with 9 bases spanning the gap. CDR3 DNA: TGTGCCAGCAGCTTAGCGTCCACTAACTCCTACGAGCAGTACTTC. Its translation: CASSLASTNSYEQYF.